The rows below give T cell receptor beta chains drawn from one sample of a study of T cell responses to AZD1222 COVID-19 vaccine. TCRdb's copy holds only in-frame clones and misses some; the assay was immunoSEQ multiplex PCR. The sample carries about 87,000 clones, nearly 90% recorded once. The sequenced sample was peripheral blood, obtained on day 0 of AZD1222 vaccination. The receptors were sampled from an adult in good health. CDR3s include the opening cysteine and the closing phenylalanine or tryptophan. A D gene is named only where the DNA matches it firmly. A clone size is listed for some rows: how often the clone was seen (once, few, many), or a class if it is expanded.

>TRBD2|TRBV5-5|TRBJ2-3|16|-
TGTGCCAGCAGCTCAAATCTAGCGGGGGCGGGAGATACGCAGTATTTT
CASSSNLAGAGDTQYF
>TRBD2|TRBV4-3|TRBJ2-7|18|-
TGCGCCAGCAGCCAAGAGGTCCTAGCGGGGGGGCGGTCCTACGAGCAGTACTTC
CASSQEVLAGGRSYEQYF
>TRBD1|TRBV10-3|TRBJ1-2|14|-
TGTGCCATCACCGGGGACAGCGATAACTATGGCTACACCTTC
CAITGDSDNYGYTF
>-|TRBV27|TRBJ2-7|13|once
TGTGCCAGCAGTTTTGGGCCCGGTAGGGAGCAGTACTTC
CASSFGPGREQYF
>-|TRBV11-1|TRBJ2-7|13|-
TGTGCCAGCAGCTTAGCTTTCGGCTACGAGCAGTACTTC
CASSLAFGYEQYF
>-|TRBV4-2|TRBJ2-7|14|medium-sized
TGTGCCAGCAGCCCACCCTCCACCTCTTACGAGCAGTACTTC
CASSPPSTSYEQYF
>TRBD2|TRBV11-2|TRBJ2-1|16|-
TGTGCCAGCAGCCCAAGCCTAGCGGGGGGGTCGCATGAGCAGTTCTTC
CASSPSLAGGSHEQFF
>-|TRBV7-3|TRBJ2-2|13|-
TGTGCCAGCAGCTTAAAACGCACCGGGGAGCTGTTTTTT
CASSLKRTGELFF
>TRBD2|TRBV9|TRBJ2-1|14|-
TGTGCCAGCAGCCCCGGGACTAGCGGGCCTGAGCAGTTCTTC
CASSPGTSGPEQFF
>TRBD1|TRBV7-8|TRBJ1-2|13|-
TGTGCCAGCAGCATTGGACAGGGGAATGGCTACACCTTC
CASSIGQGNGYTF
>-|TRBV4-1|TRBJ1-5|13|-
TGCGCCAGCAGCTCCAGGGAGGCTCAGCCCCAGCATTTT
CASSSREAQPQHF
>-|TRBV18|TRBJ1-5|17|-
TGTGCCAGCTCACCTTATGGGGGGTCCTATAGCAATCAGCCCCAGCATTTT
CASSPYGGSYSNQPQHF
>-|TRBV9|TRBJ1-1|14|-
TGTGCCAGCAGCGTAGTGGCAGCCAACACTGAAGCTTTCTTT
CASSVVAANTEAFF
>TRBD1|TRBV7-9|TRBJ2-7|15|-
TGTGCCAGCAGCTTACTACAGGGGGCGACCTACGAGCAGTACTTC
CASSLLQGATYEQYF
>TRBD1|TRBV12-3/TRBV12-4|TRBJ1-2|13|-
TGTGCCAGCAGTCCGACAGGGACCTATGGCTACACCTTC
CASSPTGTYGYTF
>-|TRBV14|TRBJ1-4|15|-
TGTGCCAGCAGCCAAACGGGGCAGACGGGGGAAAAACTGTTTTTT
CASSQTGQTGEKLFF
>-|TRBV4-3|TRBJ1-4|14|-
TGCGCCAGCAGCCCGGGGGCTTGGGGAGAAAAACTGTTTTTT
CASSPGAWGEKLFF
>-|TRBV30|TRBJ1-5|13|once
TGTGCCTGGAGTGTAGCAGGAGATCAGCCCCAGCATTTT
CAWSVAGDQPQHF
>-|TRBV6-5|TRBJ2-7|14|-
TGTGCCAGCAGACTGGGGGCGACTACCCACGAGCAGTACTTC
CASRLGATTHEQYF
>-|TRBV3-1/TRBV3-2|TRBJ2-7|14|-
TGTGCCAGCAGCCTACCGACAGATACGGGGGAGCAGTACTTC
CASSLPTDTGEQYF
>-|TRBV2|TRBJ1-6|14|-
TGTGCCAGCATCCCGGGGATCGTTGGATCACCCCTCCACTTT
CASIPGIVGSPLHF
>-|TRBV10-3|TRBJ2-4|16|once
TGTGCCATCAGCCCCGGACTGCCGGGGACCAAAAACATTCAGTACTTC
CAISPGLPGTKNIQYF
>-|TRBV7-2|TRBJ2-1|15|-
TGTGCCAGCAGCTCGGAGGGTCGGGGACACAATGAGCAGTTCTTC
CASSSEGRGHNEQFF
>-|TRBV11-2|TRBJ2-3|16|-
TGTGCCAGCAGCCCTCTGGGAGCGTCGCGGGGTGATACGCAGTATTTT
CASSPLGASRGDTQYF
>-|TRBV2|TRBJ1-3|14|-
TGTGCCAGCAGTGACCCGGACCTCGGAAACACCATATATTTT
CASSDPDLGNTIYF
>-|TRBV18|TRBJ1-2|15|-
TGTGCCAGCTCACTCTCAACGGGGGATATCTATGGCTACACCTTC
CASSLSTGDIYGYTF
>TRBD2|TRBV7-9|TRBJ2-3|14|-
TGTGCCAGCAGCTCTAGCGGGGGGGCAGATACGCAGTATTTT
CASSSSGGADTQYF
>-|TRBV4-2|TRBJ1-1|15|-
TGTGCCAGCAGCCAAGTAGGGGCCATGAACACTGAAGCTTTCTTT
CASSQVGAMNTEAFF
>-|TRBV4-3|TRBJ1-5|17|-
TGCGCCAGCAGCCAAGGTGCGGGCGGGGGGGAAAATCAGCCCCAGCATTTT
CASSQGAGGGENQPQHF
>TRBD1|TRBV3-1/TRBV3-2|TRBJ2-7|13|-
TGTGCCAGCAGCGACAGGGTGACCTACGAGCAGTACTTC
CASSDRVTYEQYF
>-|TRBV7-9|TRBJ2-1|15|-
TGTGCCAGCAGCCCGAGGGGGGTAGGGCCCAATGAGCAGTTCTTC
CASSPRGVGPNEQFF
>-|TRBV7-9|TRBJ1-1|13|-
TGTGCCAGCAGCACACCGGGACCTACTACGGCTTTCTTT
CASSTPGPTTAFF
>TRBD1|TRBV7-2|TRBJ1-1|14|few
TGTGCCAGCAGACCGGGGACAGGTCAGACTGAAGCTTTCTTT
CASRPGTGQTEAFF
>-|TRBV18|TRBJ2-5|15|-
TGTGCCAGCCTCCGAGCAGGAGGGGGCGATGAGACCCAGTACTTC
CASLRAGGGDETQYF
>TRBD1|TRBV7-2|TRBJ1-2|15|-
TGTGCCAGCAGCTTAGGGGCAGGGGGCGTCTATGGCTACACCTTC
CASSLGAGGVYGYTF
>-|TRBV7-3|TRBJ1-5|13|-
TGTGCCAACCCAACGGGCGGCAATCAGCCCCAGCATTTT
CANPTGGNQPQHF
>TRBD1|TRBV5-1|TRBJ1-2|16|-
TGCGCCAGCAGCCACGGACAGGATCGAGCTAACTATGGCTACACCTTC
CASSHGQDRANYGYTF
>-|TRBV6-5|TRBJ2-2|15|-
TGTGCCAGCAGTTCGGCGGGGGCATTTACCGGGGAGCTGTTTTTT
CASSSAGAFTGELFF
>TRBD1|TRBV19|TRBJ2-3|18|-
TGTGCCAGTACCGCCCGCCCGGGACAGGGCTCCGAGGCAGATACGCAGTATTTT
CASTARPGQGSEADTQYF
>-|TRBV4-2|TRBJ1-2|16|-
TGTGCCAGCAGCCAAGAGGTACCGGTCTGGAACTATGGCTACACCTTC
CASSQEVPVWNYGYTF
>-|TRBV11-1|TRBJ2-7|15|-
TGTGCCAGCAGCTTACTTCAGGGCTCAACCTACGAGCAGTACTTC
CASSLLQGSTYEQYF
>-|TRBV6-5|TRBJ2-2|15|-
TGTGCCAGCAGTTACTCGGGGTGGGTTGCCGGGGAGCTGTTTTTT
CASSYSGWVAGELFF
>-|TRBV7-2|TRBJ1-2|12|-
TGTGCCAGCAGCTCGCAGTTCTATGGCTACACCTTC
CASSSQFYGYTF
>TRBD1|TRBV18|TRBJ2-7|14|-
TGTGCCAGCTCACCGAGGCCAGGGGGAAACGAGCAGTACTTC
CASSPRPGGNEQYF
>-|TRBV4-3|TRBJ1-2|15|-
TGCGCCAGCAGCCAATTTACCCAGGGTAACTATGGCTACACCTTC
CASSQFTQGNYGYTF
>TRBD2|TRBV7-9|TRBJ2-7|17|-
TGTGCCAGCAGGCCCCCTTTTAGCGGGGGTACCGCCTACGAGCAGTACTTC
CASRPPFSGGTAYEQYF
>-|TRBV3-1/TRBV3-2|TRBJ1-1|12|-
TGTGCCAGCAGCCAACTGGGCGCCCAAGCTTTCTTT
CASSQLGAQAFF
>-|TRBV10-3|TRBJ1-3|14|-
TGTGCCATTGGGGACTCCCGCTCTGGAAACACCATATATTTT
CAIGDSRSGNTIYF
>TRBD1|TRBV10-3|TRBJ2-3|14|-
TGTGCCATCAGTGTCCGGGCAGGGGGAGATACGCAGTATTTT
CAISVRAGGDTQYF
>-|TRBV7-2|TRBJ2-3|16|-
TGTGCCAGCAGCCTAGGGGACACTTATAGCACAGATACGCAGTATTTT
CASSLGDTYSTDTQYF
>-|TRBV18|TRBJ1-2|12|-
TGTGCCAGCTCACCACTTCAGGGAGGCTACACCTTC
CASSPLQGGYTF
>-|TRBV3-1/TRBV3-2|TRBJ1-4|15|-
TGTGCCAGCAGCCGCCTAGAGACGACTAATGAAAAACTGTTTTTT
CASSRLETTNEKLFF
>-|TRBV5-1|TRBJ1-4|18|-
TGCGCCAGCAGCCCGGGACTTACGGGTTCTGCAACTAATGAAAAACTGTTTTTT
CASSPGLTGSATNEKLFF
>-|TRBV7-2|TRBJ1-2|13|-
TGTGCCAGCAGCTTAGCGCGGGACCAGGGCTACACCTTC
CASSLARDQGYTF
>TRBD1|TRBV6-5|TRBJ2-3|15|-
TGTGCCAGCAGCATTGGGACAGGGATGACAGATACGCAGTATTTT
CASSIGTGMTDTQYF
>TRBD2|TRBV7-6|TRBJ2-7|16|-
TGTGCCAGCAGCTTATCAACCGGGACTAGATCCTACGAGCAGTACTTC
CASSLSTGTRSYEQYF
>TRBD1|TRBV2|TRBJ1-2|13|-
TGTGCCAGCAGTCAGGGGGCGGACTATGGCTACACCTTC
CASSQGADYGYTF
>-|TRBV5-1|TRBJ2-5|12|-
TGCGCCAGCAGCGCAACCCAAGAGACCCAGTACTTC
CASSATQETQYF
>-|TRBV2|TRBJ2-7|14|-
TGTGCCAGTAAATCCAGGTTCCTAACCTACGAGCAGTACTTC
CASKSRFLTYEQYF